One and the same sample provided the 8 T cell receptor beta chains below, sequenced in a study of graft-versus-host responses after intestinal transplantation. Assay used: immunoSEQ multiplex PCR; TCRdb lists only in-frame clones, some missing. The sample holds 60,000 to 65,000 clones, 90% seen once. The antigens of these receptors remain unknown. The sample was unstimulated CD8+ T cells sorted from spleen or lymph node cells, taken before transplant. All receptors derive from a human donor who was the organ donor for an intestinal transplant.

The chain recombines TRBV28 with TRBJ1-1; TRBD1 aligns across 7 bases. The V gene end was trimmed by 5 bases and the J gene end by 5 bases; junction bases not matched to a gene: 8. Germline CDR1 reads MDHEN; CDR2 reads SYDVKM. The CDR3 is 14 residues long. Written as DNA, the CDR3 is TGTGCCAGCAGTCCCGGACAGGAAGAGACTGAAGCTTTCTTT. This translates into CASSPGQEETEAFF.

The V gene is TRBV13, the J gene TRBJ2-7; 7 bases line up with TRBD2. The CDR3 extends over 15 amino acids. Germline V gene lookup returns CDR1 PRHDT and CDR2 FYEKMQ (reference sequence). V lost 6 bases and J lost 3; bases outside the gene matches: 11. This CDR3 reads CASRGGGEGHYEQYF. In DNA form, the CDR3 reads TGTGCCAGCAGAGGAGGCGGGGAGGGGCACTACGAGCAGTACTTC.

This clone was found a few times. The rearrangement joins TRBV4-2 to TRBJ2-7, with 7 bases fitting TRBD1. V dropped 1 base and J dropped 0; count of bases not matched to a gene: 9. Germline CDR1 reads LGHNA; CDR2 reads YNFKEQ. This CDR3 comprises 17 residues. Here the CDR3 reads CASSQATGQRFSYEQYF. The CDR3 DNA sequence: TGTGCCAGCAGCCAAGCTACGGGACAGAGATTCTCCTACGAGCAGTACTTC.

The chain uses TRBV6-1 and TRBJ2-7, with D possibly TRBD2 on 6 matching bases. Germline-derived CDR1 and CDR2 are MNHNS and SASEGT. V lost 4 bases and J 1 base, leaving 11 bases between the germline ends. The CDR3 contains 14 residues. The CDR3, as DNA: TGTGCCAGCAGTGGGGGACTTATATCCTACGAGCAGTACTTC. Protein product: CASSGGLISYEQYF.

V is TRBV28 and J is TRBJ1-4; D remains unclear. The CDR3 runs to 14 residues. Trimming took off 2 bases at V and 4 bases at J, with 8 bases between the two ends. CDR1 and CDR2 (germline): MDHEN, SYDVKM. The CDR3 DNA follows: TGTGCCAGCAGTTTACGGCAGGATAATGAAAAACTGTTTTTT. Its protein is CASSLRQDNEKLFF.

This chain joins TRBV7-9 and TRBJ2-7; 9 bases are shared with TRBD2. From germline, CDR1 is SEHNR and CDR2 FQNEAQ (reference sequence). The CDR3 has 16 amino acids. The trim removed 3 bases at V and 2 bases at J, leaving 8 bases unmatched. CDR3 in DNA: TGTGCCAGCAGCTTCCTTAGCGGGAGAAATCCCTACGAGCAGTACTTC. Translation: CASSFLSGRNPYEQYF.

The V and J genes are TRBV5-6 and TRBJ2-7, with TRBD1 as a possible D gene (5 bases). The CDR3 is 15 amino acids. Germline CDR1 reads SGHDT; CDR2 reads YYEEEE. V lost 1 base to trimming and J lost 2 bases, with 13 bases between them. CDR3 in amino acids: CASSLIRVSPYEQYF. CDR3 DNA sequence: TGTGCCAGCAGCTTGATCAGGGTCTCACCCTACGAGCAGTACTTC.

The V gene is TRBV4-1, the J gene TRBJ1-1; D remains unclear. The CDR3 is 13 residues long. Germline V gene lookup returns CDR1 MGHRA and CDR2 YSYEKL. V dropped 1 base and J dropped 0 bases, with 3 bases sitting between them. The CDR3 protein is CASSQGVNTEAFF. The CDR3, as DNA: TGCGCCAGCAGCCAAGGAGTGAACACTGAAGCTTTCTTT.